These T cell receptor beta chains were read from a single sample in a study of T cell changes during pregnancy in multiple sclerosis. Libraries were prepared by immunoSEQ multiplex PCR; TCRdb keeps only in-frame clonotypes and omits some of them. The sample holds roughly 34,000 clones; approximately 90% are singletons and the top ten take roughly 3.5%. The sequencing here drew on CD8+ T cells from peripheral blood mononuclear cells, taken in the third trimester of pregnancy. These TCRs come from a female donor with multiple sclerosis, enrolled in a pregnancy study. CDR3s include the opening cysteine and the closing phenylalanine or tryptophan. A D gene is named only where the DNA matches it firmly. Only part of the rows carry a size: once, few, many, or a class if the clone is expanded.

TRBJ2-2 NA TRBV9 12 once TGTGCCAGCAGCCCAAACACCGGGGAGCTGTTTTTT CASSPNTGELFF
TRBJ2-1 NA TRBV9 15 NA TGTGCCAGCAGCGTCGGTGGCGGCCCTTTGAATGAGCAGTTCTTC CASSVGGGPLNEQFF
TRBJ2-7 NA TRBV6-1 16 NA TGTGCCAGCAGTGAAAAAAGCCCGTCCCCCTTTTACGAGCAGTACTTC CASSEKSPSPFYEQYF
TRBJ2-7 TRBD2 TRBV9 17 few TGTGCCAGCAGCACCCAGGTGGCTAGCGGGGGTTCAGACGAGCAGTACTTC CASSTQVASGGSDEQYF
TRBJ1-1 NA TRBV2 15 NA TGTGCCTCGACTGAGGTGAAGGGAGTAAACACTGAAGCTTTCTTT CASTEVKGVNTEAFF
TRBJ2-1 TRBD1 TRBV12-5 15 once TGTGCTAGTGGTTTCGGACAGGGTCTTTACAATGAGCAGTTCTTC CASGFGQGLYNEQFF
TRBJ2-3 NA TRBV6-4 15 few TGTGCCAGCAGTGACTCGCGAGGGAGCACAGATACGCAGTATTTT CASSDSRGSTDTQYF
TRBJ1-2 TRBD1 TRBV19 13 NA TGTGCCAGTACCACCGGGACAGAGTATGGCTACACCTTC CASTTGTEYGYTF
TRBJ1-2 NA TRBV7-3 17 NA TGTGCCAGCAGCCCAGACGGGGGGCCTGGATCCTCCTATGGCTACACCTTC CASSPDGGPGSSYGYTF
TRBJ1-1 NA TRBV27 14 NA TGTGCCAGCAGTTACGTGGGCCCGAACACTGAAGCTTTCTTT CASSYVGPNTEAFF
TRBJ2-3 NA TRBV15 13 NA TGTGCCATGGGGGCGCGGTGCACAGATACGCAGTATTTT CAMGARCTDTQYF
TRBJ2-7 TRBD2 TRBV6-5 15 NA TGTGCCAGCAGCTACACTAGCGGGGGGTTTTACGAGCAGTACTTC CASSYTSGGFYEQYF